This TCR beta chain is drawn from a study of cytomegalovirus exposure and HLA in healthy donors (dated by TCRdb to the late 2010s). Some background on the complete study: An earlier analysis of several hundred of the donors reported about 260 Gb of sequence data and 95 million to 130 million unique TCR beta sequences obtained from about 179 million T cells. An early release that covered roughly 600 HLA-typed donors contained approximately 300 gigabases of sequencing data and approximately 85 million unique TCR sequences. Among the approximately 400 genotyped donors, approximately 77% belonged to the genetic ancestry cluster associated with self-reported Caucasian donors. The study was designed to test whether signatures of past pathogen exposure could be identified by cataloging public T cell receptors. The study profiled the T cell repertoires of 500 to 800 subjects by immunosequencing and related them to cytomegalovirus serostatus. Along with the roughly 710-subject first cohort, a separate validation cohort of over a hundred different subjects was used. The study combined high-throughput TCR immunosequencing, statistical association of individual TCRs with disease status, and machine learning to predict cytomegalovirus infection status. In a later analysis, previously published TCR beta repertoires from 500 to 750 donors were re-analyzed and high-resolution HLA genotyping was added so that TCR occurrence patterns could be studied. The later analysis used no new phenotypic data to find candidate immune exposures, relying instead on TCR beta sequences and their occurrence across donors. To decide whether each TCR beta V gene segment behaved as functional or pseudogenic, an earlier analysis of fewer than 750 of the donors relied on high-throughput TCR beta sequencing. Donor age, sex, ethnicity and CMV serostatus were collected together with the repertoire data. A later genetic analysis took genome-wide SNP genotypes for about three fifths of the roughly 670 donors and used that subset as a discovery cohort. All discovery cohort repertoires had been generated using a single sequencing platform. Both class I and class II loci were covered by HLA typing, at four-digit resolution. The number of donors typed differed by locus, with about 629-640 for A, B, C, DRB1 and DQB1, roughly 520 for DQA1, 606 for DPA1, and under 490 for DPB1. About five DR-DQ haplotypes were treated as single units for association and clustering because of strong linkage in the cohort. Across around 400 genotyped donors of the cohort, an average of roughly 250,000 unique TCR beta nucleotide sequences per donor were sequenced, and around 20% of those sequences were non-productive.

Receptor amplification or capture employed the immunoSEQ multiplex PCR assay. A mixture of 60 forward primers for TCR Vbeta segments and 13 reverse primers for TCR Jbeta segments was used in the multiplex PCR. Amplification of the CDR3 region of rearranged TCR beta genes was performed with a multiplex PCR assay on genomic DNA. The Illumina HiSeq System was used to sequence the amplified TCR beta libraries as 87-base-pair reads. Per the source publication's procedure: Across the roughly 700 repertoires, a later analysis counted about 81 million unique TCR beta chains, 9.5 million to 12 million of which were shared by at least two donors. Raw reads were error-corrected and collapsed into unique sequences with a nearest-neighbor algorithm that merged closely related sequences to remove PCR and sequencing errors. Alignment of CDR3 sequences to IMGT reference sequences was used to assign V, D and J gene segments. For a sequence to be retained, a match of at least six nucleotides was required to both a V gene segment and a J gene segment. Rearrangements were classified as productive when the CDR3 lacked stop codons and remained in frame with V and J, and all other rearrangements were classified as non-productive. CDR3 was defined according to IMGT convention as the region running from the second conserved V-encoded cysteine to the conserved J-encoded phenylalanine. In an earlier analysis of more than 550 of the donors, sequences lacking an unambiguous match to a single V gene segment were excluded. An earlier analysis of 587 of the donors called V segments functional above 56.7% productive rearrangements and segregating when the between-donor standard deviation exceeded 5%. To diagnose cytomegalovirus status from the catalog of TCR beta chain sequences, a statistical classification framework was built. V and J gene assignment, in a later analysis, came from comparing TCR nucleotide sequences with IMGT/GENE-DB human TR gene sequences. Using the TCRdist pipeline, a later analysis assigned CDR3 sequences along with most-parsimonious VDJ recombination scenarios. A later analysis defined each TCR beta chain by its CDR3 amino acid sequence plus V-gene family, and excluded reads lacking a unique V-gene family. As a way to deal with suspected cross-contamination and a sequencing artifact, a later analysis dropped 450 to 600 nucleotide sequences that were highly shared and had low generation probability. A later analysis calculated a clonal expansion index for each public chain from normalized within-repertoire ranks of inferred template counts. Generation probabilities in a later analysis came from a VDJ recombination model fitted to out-of-frame rearrangements, and those results were checked against IGoR. A later analysis scored TCR-TCR, TCR-HLA and TCR-CMV co-occurrence with hypergeometric tests, applying a repertoire-size bias correction to TCR pairs. In a later analysis, false discovery rates were estimated by permuting HLA or CMV assignments 20 times. In a later analysis, co-occurring TCRs were grouped using DBSCAN, with TCRdist sequence similarity added in when clustering inside HLA-allele-positive subsets. For co-occurrence clustering, repertoires with fewer than 30,000 or more than 120,000 public chains were excluded, along with four to six repertoires with anomalous nucleotide sharing. TCRdb holds this immuneACCESS table with in-frame rearrangements only. Some clones are missing; in checked studies, unresolved V genes explain under half, and the rest has no known cause. That table furnishes V, J and clone size, whereas the DNA furnished D and trimming. In this sample the table shows 200,000 to 250,000 clones, almost 80% of which occur a single time. The top ten hold around 1.8% of the sample.

Details on this clone: No antigen is known for it. The record has no base qualities; no much larger clone is one base away.

General findings and caveats noted by the study authors: HLA typing was unavailable for some donors at each locus, so association tests used only the typed subset. According to the authors, the approach could potentially be generalized to other disease states and immunological phenotypes. V-gene and J-gene trimming of TCR beta chains was associated with a missense DCLRE1C variant in a later genetic analysis, and the association was replicated in an independent cohort. Presence/absence analyses assumed roughly uniform sequencing depth across donors, an assumption that may not hold. At a false discovery rate of 0.05, a later analysis linked approximately 18,000 TCR beta sequences to specific HLA alleles. Correlated functional status among segregating V segments might be attributable to linkage disequilibrium, but an unknown experimental factor could not be ruled out. A later analysis found that TCR association rates varied across HLA loci, with DRB1 alleles showing the most associated TCRs and HLA-C alleles the fewest. In both the original and validation cohorts, the classifier was reported to diagnose cytomegalovirus status with high specificity and sensitivity. Broadly in line with IMGT annotations, most TCR beta V segments showed up in productive rearrangements about 87% or about 30% of the time in an earlier analysis of 450 to 600 of the donors. A further reported finding was that TCR beta sequences accurately predicted the HLA-A and HLA-B alleles for most subjects in the first cohort. A total of fewer than 200 TCR beta chains were listed by the study as associated with cytomegalovirus. The only immune exposure information available for the cohort was CMV serostatus. Compared with the approximately 710-donor mean, donors in an Asian-associated ancestry cluster had fewer N-insertions in productive TCRs, according to a later genetic analysis. A few of the identified cytomegalovirus-associated TCR beta chains were confirmed in vitro to be specific for cytomegalovirus antigens. Most TCR sequences were observed very rarely across donors, whereas some public TCRs were present in many individuals. Because counts were too low, 15 to 20 rarely observed V segments, including chromosome 9 orphons, were left out of the earlier analysis of 500 to 750 of the donors. Assigning TCR associations to individual alleles was difficult when HLA alleles, especially DR and DQ, strongly co-occurred. According to a later analysis, parvovirus B19, influenza, CMV and Epstein-Barr virus appeared linked to several top co-occurrence clusters. Only TCR beta chains were sequenced in this cohort, and the absence of alpha or paired-chain data limited detectable features. Some IMGT-functional V segments, including TRBV6-2 and TRBV6-3, could not be told apart with the 87-base-pair reads, so those segments were excluded. A cluster of highly shared sequence variants was judged likely to represent a technical artifact of the sequencing pipeline. Most CMV-associated TCR beta chains appeared to be HLA-restricted in a later analysis, and the HLA associations seemed to be driven largely by CMV exposure. In a later analysis, HLA-associated TCR beta chains were found to be more clonally expanded and to have lower generation probabilities than equally common non-associated chains.

The cohort comprised approximately 700 healthy bone marrow donors. At the time of sampling, every cohort member was nominally healthy, though immune exposures that went unrecorded were likely present. The donor tested CMV seronegative and was one of the 352 seronegative cohort members. Every donor gave a peripheral blood sample, and the peripheral blood mononuclear cells from that sample were used for TCR beta sequencing. Genomic DNA was extracted from the blood cell samples with the Qiagen DNeasy Blood Extraction Kit. In the germline V gene, CDR1 corresponds to SGHTA and CDR2 to FQGNSA. From the cysteine up to the phenylalanine, the CDR3 has a length of 15 residues. The only DNA kept is the CDR3, 45 bases in frame from the first base. The trim is 1 base for V and 6 bases for J, with a gap of 12 bases between the germline ends.

The rearrangement joined TRBV7-2 to TRBJ2-2, with TRBD1 perhaps the D gene, on 6 matching bases. This clonotype was obtained from a man between 18 and 35 years old in good health and CMV-seronegative. The sequenced material came from PBMCs. The CDR3 protein is CASSLGGRKSGELFF. The DNA is TGTGCCAGCAGCTTAGGGGGGCGGAAGTCCGGGGAGCTGTTTTTT.